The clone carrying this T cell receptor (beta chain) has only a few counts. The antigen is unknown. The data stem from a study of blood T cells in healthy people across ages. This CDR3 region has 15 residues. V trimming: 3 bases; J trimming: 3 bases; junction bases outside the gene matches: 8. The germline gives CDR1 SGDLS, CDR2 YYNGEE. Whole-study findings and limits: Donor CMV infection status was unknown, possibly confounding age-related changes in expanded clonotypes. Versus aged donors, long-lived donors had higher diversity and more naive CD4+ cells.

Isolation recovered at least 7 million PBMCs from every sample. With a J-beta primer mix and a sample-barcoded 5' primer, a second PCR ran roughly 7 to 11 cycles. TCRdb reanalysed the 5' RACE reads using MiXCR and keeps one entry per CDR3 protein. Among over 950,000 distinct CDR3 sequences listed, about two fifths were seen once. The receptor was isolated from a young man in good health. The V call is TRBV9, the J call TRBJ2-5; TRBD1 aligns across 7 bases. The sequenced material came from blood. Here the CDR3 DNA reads TGTGCCAGCAGCGCCTACCCCGGGACAGAAGAGACCCAGTACTTC. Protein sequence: CASSAYPGTEETQYF.